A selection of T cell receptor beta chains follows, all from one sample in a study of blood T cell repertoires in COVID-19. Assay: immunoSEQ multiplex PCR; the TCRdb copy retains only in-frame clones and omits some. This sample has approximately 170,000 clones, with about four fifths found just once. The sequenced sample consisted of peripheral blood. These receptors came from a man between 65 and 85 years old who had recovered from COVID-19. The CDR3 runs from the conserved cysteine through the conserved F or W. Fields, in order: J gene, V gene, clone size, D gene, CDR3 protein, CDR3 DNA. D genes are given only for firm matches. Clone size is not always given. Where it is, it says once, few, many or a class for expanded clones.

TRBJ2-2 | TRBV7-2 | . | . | CASSQMLRVAGELFF | TGTGCCAGCAGCCAAATGCTCAGGGTGGCCGGGGAGCTGTTTTTT
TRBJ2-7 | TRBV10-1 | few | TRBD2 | CASSESGGRASEQYF | TGCGCCAGCAGTGAGTCAGGCGGGAGGGCCTCCGAGCAGTACTTC
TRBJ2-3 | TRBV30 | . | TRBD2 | CAWSERLAGVTDTQYF | TGTGCCTGGAGTGAACGACTAGCGGGAGTCACAGATACGCAGTATTTT
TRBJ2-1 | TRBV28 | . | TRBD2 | CASSTPGTSGNEQFF | TGTGCCAGCAGTACCCCCGGGACTAGCGGAAATGAGCAGTTCTTC
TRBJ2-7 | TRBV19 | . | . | CASSRRSQGFYEQYF | TGTGCCAGTAGTAGACGGTCGCAGGGTTTCTACGAGCAGTACTTC
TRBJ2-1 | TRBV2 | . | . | CASSERPNGGEQFF | TGTGCCAGCAGTGAAAGACCTAACGGCGGTGAGCAGTTCTTC
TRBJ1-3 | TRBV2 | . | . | CASARGEESGNTIYF | TGTGCCAGCGCGCGGGGCGAGGAGTCTGGAAACACCATATATTTT
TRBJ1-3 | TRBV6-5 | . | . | CASSYSVGGVNTIYF | TGTGCCAGCAGTTATTCAGTGGGGGGTGTAAACACCATATATTTT
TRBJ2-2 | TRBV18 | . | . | CASSPGGGGTGELFF | TGTGCCAGCTCGCCTGGAGGGGGCGGCACCGGGGAGCTGTTTTTT
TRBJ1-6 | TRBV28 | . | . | CASSLSGLNSPLHF | TGTGCCAGCAGTTTGTCCGGTCTCAATTCACCCCTCCACTTT
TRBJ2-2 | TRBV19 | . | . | CASSKGANTGELFF | TGTGCCAGTAGTAAGGGGGCGAACACCGGGGAGCTGTTTTTT
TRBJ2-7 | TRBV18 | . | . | CASSPEDRNSYEQYF | TGTGCCAGCTCACCAGAGGATCGGAACTCCTACGAGCAGTACTTC
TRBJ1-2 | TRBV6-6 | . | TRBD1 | CASTPGQGFSGGYTF | TGTGCCAGCACACCCGGACAGGGCTTCTCGGGAGGCTACACCTTC
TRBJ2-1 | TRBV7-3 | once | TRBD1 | CASSDRQGLRGEQFF | TGTGCCAGCAGCGATCGACAGGGTTTACGGGGTGAGCAGTTCTTC
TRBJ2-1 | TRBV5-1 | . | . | CASSLLPGRSYNEQFF | TGCGCCAGCAGCTTGCTCCCAGGGCGCTCCTACAATGAGCAGTTCTTC
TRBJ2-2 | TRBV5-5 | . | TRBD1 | CASSQQGATLTGELFF | TGTGCCAGCAGCCAACAGGGGGCTACCCTCACCGGGGAGCTGTTTTTT
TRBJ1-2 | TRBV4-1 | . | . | CASSQVVSPYGYTF | TGCGCCAGCAGCCAAGTCGTTAGCCCTTATGGCTACACCTTC
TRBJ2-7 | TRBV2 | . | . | CASSPWDSIQEQYF | TGTGCCAGCAGTCCCTGGGACTCCATTCAGGAGCAGTACTTC
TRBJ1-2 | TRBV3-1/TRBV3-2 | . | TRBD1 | CASSQDRGHRGSAFFYGYTF | TGTGCCAGCAGCCAAGATCGGGGGCACAGGGGTTCGGCCTTTTTCTATGGCTACACCTTC
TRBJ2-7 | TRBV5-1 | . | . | CASSLTSSYEQYF | TGCGCCAGCAGCTTGACTAGCTCCTACGAGCAGTACTTC
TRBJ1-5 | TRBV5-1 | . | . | CASSLGERQPQHF | TGCGCCAGCAGCTTGGGGGAGCGGCAGCCCCAGCATTTT
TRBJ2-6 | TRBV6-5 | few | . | CASSYGRSSGANVLTF | TGTGCCAGCAGTTACGGCAGAAGCTCTGGGGCCAACGTCCTGACTTTC
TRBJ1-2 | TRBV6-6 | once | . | CASSQLGGISYGYTF | TGTGCCAGCAGTCAACTGGGGGGTATAAGCTATGGCTACACCTTC
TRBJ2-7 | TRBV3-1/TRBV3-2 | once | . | CASSPAGYEQYF | TGTGCCAGCAGCCCCGCGGGCTACGAGCAGTACTTC
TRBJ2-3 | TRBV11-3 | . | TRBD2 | CASSLAQRESTTPSTDTQYF | TGTGCCAGCAGCTTAGCCCAGCGGGAGAGCACGACCCCTAGCACAGATACGCAGTATTTT
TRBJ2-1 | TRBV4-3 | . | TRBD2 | CASSQDLLAGGSNEQFF | TGCGCCAGCAGCCAAGATCTACTAGCGGGAGGGTCAAATGAGCAGTTCTTC
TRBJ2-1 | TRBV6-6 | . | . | CASRGRPPYNEQFF | TGTGCCAGCCGTGGGAGACCGCCCTACAATGAGCAGTTCTTC
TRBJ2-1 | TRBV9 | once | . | CASSVAGSAVTNEQFF | TGTGCCAGCAGCGTAGCCGGCTCCGCGGTAACCAATGAGCAGTTCTTC
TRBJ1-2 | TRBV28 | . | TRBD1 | CASSTGQGYGYTF | TGTGCCAGCAGCACGGGACAGGGGTATGGCTACACCTTC
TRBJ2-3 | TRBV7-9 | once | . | CASSASTSTDTQYF | TGTGCCAGCAGCGCGAGTACTAGCACAGATACGCAGTATTTT
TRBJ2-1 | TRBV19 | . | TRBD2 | CASSAGTSSYNEQFF | TGTGCCAGTAGTGCAGGGACTAGCAGCTACAATGAGCAGTTCTTC
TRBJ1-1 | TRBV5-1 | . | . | CASSPGEGNTEAFF | TGCGCCAGCAGCCCGGGTGAGGGGAACACTGAAGCTTTCTTT
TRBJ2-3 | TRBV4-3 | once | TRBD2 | CASSQVASGRGTDTQYF | TGCGCCAGCAGCCAAGTGGCTAGCGGGAGGGGCACAGATACGCAGTATTTT
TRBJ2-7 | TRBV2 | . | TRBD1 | CASSQKGTGPGSEQYF | TGTGCCAGCAGCCAAAAGGGGACAGGGCCGGGCTCCGAGCAGTACTTC
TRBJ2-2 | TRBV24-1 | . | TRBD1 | CATSDSGTGVPGELFF | TGTGCCACCAGTGATTCCGGGACAGGGGTCCCCGGGGAGCTGTTTTTT
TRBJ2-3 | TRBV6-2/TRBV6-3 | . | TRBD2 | CASSRLAARTDTQYF | TGTGCCAGCAGCCGACTAGCGGCACGCACAGATACGCAGTATTTT
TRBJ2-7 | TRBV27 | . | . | CASGGSPYEQYF | TGTGCCTCAGGGGGGTCCCCCTACGAGCAGTACTTC
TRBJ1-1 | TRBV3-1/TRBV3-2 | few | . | CASSQVPQANTEAFF | TGTGCCAGCAGCCAAGTCCCCCAGGCGAACACTGAAGCTTTCTTT
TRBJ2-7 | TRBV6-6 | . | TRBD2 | CASSPPSGRSSYEQYF | TGTGCCAGCAGTCCCCCTAGCGGGAGGAGCTCCTACGAGCAGTACTTC
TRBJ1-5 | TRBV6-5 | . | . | CASSYGVDSNQPQHF | TGTGCCAGCAGTTACGGAGTAGATAGCAATCAGCCCCAGCATTTT
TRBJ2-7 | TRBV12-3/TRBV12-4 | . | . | CASSALGGLEQYF | TGTGCCAGCAGTGCCCTGGGGGGATTAGAGCAGTACTTC
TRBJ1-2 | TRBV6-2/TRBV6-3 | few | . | CASSYLVRGGYTF | TGTGCCAGCAGTTACCTAGTAAGGGGAGGCTACACCTTC
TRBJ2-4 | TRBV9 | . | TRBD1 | CASSAGTGTKNIQYF | TGTGCCAGCAGCGCCGGGACAGGGACCAAAAACATTCAGTACTTC
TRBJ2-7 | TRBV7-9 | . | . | CASSPAGGNSEQYF | TGTGCCAGCAGCCCCGCCGGCGGGAACTCGGAGCAGTACTTC
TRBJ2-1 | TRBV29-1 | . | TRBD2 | CSVEDVTSGSYNEQFF | TGCAGCGTTGAAGACGTCACTAGCGGCTCCTACAATGAGCAGTTCTTC
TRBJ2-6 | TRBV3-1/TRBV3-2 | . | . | CASSQQGAVSGANVLTF | TGTGCCAGCAGCCAACAGGGCGCCGTCTCTGGGGCCAACGTCCTGACTTTC
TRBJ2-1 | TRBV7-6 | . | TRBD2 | CASSGAPSGRLEQFF | TGTGCCAGCAGCGGGGCGCCTAGCGGGAGGTTAGAGCAGTTCTTC
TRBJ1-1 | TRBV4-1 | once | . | CASSQVPTDTEAFF | TGCGCCAGCAGCCAAGTGCCCACGGACACTGAAGCTTTCTTT
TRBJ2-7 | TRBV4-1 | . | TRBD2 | CASSQGTRTSGNEQYF | TGCGCCAGCAGCCAGGGGACCAGGACTAGCGGGAACGAGCAGTACTTC
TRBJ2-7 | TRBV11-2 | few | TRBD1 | CASSPGTAREEQYF | TGTGCCAGCAGCCCCGGGACAGCCCGTGAGGAGCAGTACTTC
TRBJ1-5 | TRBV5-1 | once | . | CASSLGAGGGNQPQHF | TGCGCCAGCAGCTTGGGGGCGGGGGGTGGCAATCAGCCCCAGCATTTT
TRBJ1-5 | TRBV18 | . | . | CASSPQGATNQPQHF | TGTGCCAGCTCACCCCAAGGGGCAACCAATCAGCCCCAGCATTTT